The next 29 T cell receptor beta chains were all read from a single sample in a study of early T cells in non-severe SARS-CoV-2 infection. In TCRdb, the 5' RACE reads were re-called with MiXCR into one record per CDR3 protein. Of 75,000 to 80,000 distinct CDR3 sequences listed, about 15% are singletons. Specimen: whole blood. All receptors derive from an adult who was a healthcare worker with PCR-confirmed SARS-CoV-2 infection or an uninfected control (not recorded which).

This chain joins TRBV29-1 and TRBJ1-1; the D gene is possibly TRBD1 (6 bases). The CDR3 has 12 amino acids. The germline CDR1 and CDR2 sequences are SQVTM and ANQGSEA. The V gene lost 7 bases and the J gene lost 5 bases, with 14 bases spanning the gap. In DNA, the CDR3 is TGCAGCGCTTTACAGGGACGTACTGAAGCTTTCTTT. Its translation: CSALQGRTEAFF.

J is TRBJ1-5 and V is TRBV19; D gene unclear. Germline loops: CDR1 LNHDA, CDR2 SQIVND (reference sequence). V lost 6 bases, J lost 6 bases, and 12 bases lay in between. The CDR3 length is 13 residues. This CDR3 reads CASRWDFAQPQHF. The CDR3 DNA sequence: TGTGCCAGTAGATGGGATTTCGCTCAGCCCCAGCATTTT.

V usage is TRBV27 and J usage is TRBJ1-6; D is undetermined. The V gene's germline CDR1 is MNHEY and CDR2 SMNVEV (reference sequence). This CDR3 spans 12 amino acids. V was cut by 2 bases and J by 10 bases, with 6 bases left in between. In DNA form, the CDR3 reads TGTGCCAGCAGTTTACGGTCGTCACCCCTCCACTTT. Translating gives CASSLRSSPLHF.

This clonotype was detected a few times. The genes are TRBV10-1 and TRBJ2-5, with 11 bases that match TRBD2. Germline CDR1 and CDR2: WNHNN and SYGVQD (reference sequence). V lost 5 bases, J lost 2 bases, and 4 bases stayed unmatched. This CDR3 is built from 15 residues. The CDR3 coding sequence is TGCGCCAGCAGTCCGGGACTAGCGGAACAAGAGACCCAGTACTTC. Translation: CASSPGLAEQETQYF.

This clonotype was detected ten times or more. One junction end disagrees with the germline gene, perhaps due to a read error. V gene TRBV7-7 combines with J gene TRBJ2-5; tentatively, D is TRBD2 (6 bases). The CDR3 length is 14 residues. CDR1 and CDR2 from the germline V gene are SSHAT and FNYEAQ (reference sequence). CDR3: CASSPLGQGGTQYF. Written as DNA, the CDR3 is TGTGCTAGCAGCCCCCTTGGCCAGGGAGGGACCCAGTACTTC.

This clonotype was found a few times. V and J are TRBV6-5 and TRBJ1-6, with 9 bases fitting TRBD1. V shed 6 bases and J 0 bases; nucleotides not matched to a gene: 6. This CDR3 spans 17 amino acids. Germline CDR1 reads MNHEY; CDR2 reads SVGAGI. CDR3 protein: CASSVGTGNSYNSPLHF. The CDR3 nucleotides read TGTGCCAGCAGCGTGGGGACAGGGAACTCCTATAATTCACCCCTCCACTTT.

The chain links TRBV24-1 to TRBJ2-1; the D gene is possibly TRBD1 (7 bases). CDR1 is KGHDR, CDR2 SFDVKD, per germline. V dropped 9 bases and J dropped 10 bases, with 12 bases sitting between them. There are 11 residues in the CDR3. CDR3 bases: TGTGCCACCCAGGGGGGAAGGGAGCAGTTCTTC. It encodes CATQGGREQFF.

This clonotype appeared a few times. One end of the junction fails to match germline, which may point to a read error. The chain has TRBV2 and TRBJ2-7; maybe TRBD2 (6 bases). CDR1 SNHLY and CDR2 FYNNEI come from the germline V gene. CDR3 length: 12 residues. The CDR3 region has the DNA TGTGCCAGCAGCTCAACGGAGGGGAAAGCGGACTTC. Translation: CASSSTEGKADF.

This clonotype has just a few counts. CDR3: CASSREQTKVPQHF. The CDR3 nucleotides read TGTGCCAGCTCACGGGAACAGACCAAGGTACCCCAGCATTTT. The gene calls are TRBV18 and TRBJ1-5; no firm D call. The CDR3 extends over 14 amino acids. Trimming left V 4 bases short and J 10 bases short, with 17 bases between. Germline CDR1 and CDR2: KGHSH and LQKENI. The entire variable domain, with the rest obtained from reference TRBV18 and TRBJ1-5, is as follows: NAGVMQNPRHLVRRRGQEARLRCSPMKGHSHVYWYRQLPEEGLKFMVYLQKENIIDESGMPKERFSAEFPKEGPSILRIQQVVRGDSAAYFCASSREQTKVPQHFGDGTRLSIL.

This clonotype has a single count. This chain connects TRBV5-5 to TRBJ1-5; D remains ambiguous. Trimming cost V 4 bases and J 1 base, with 18 bases left between them. Per germline, CDR1 SGHKS and CDR2 YYEKEE (reference sequence). This CDR3 comprises 17 residues. CDR3 sequence (DNA): TGTGCCAGCAGCCCCCTGGTGTCGGAGGTCAGCAATCAGCCCCAGCATTTT. It is translated as CASSPLVSEVSNQPQHF.

The genes are TRBV6-6 and TRBJ2-2; D remains ambiguous. Trimming shortened V by 6 bases and J by 0 bases, and 5 bases separated the two germline ends. Germline V gene lookup returns CDR1 MNHNY and CDR2 SVGAGI (reference sequence). The CDR3 extends over 13 amino acids. Here the CDR3 DNA reads TGTGCCAGCAGGGGTTCGAACACCGGGGAGCTGTTTTTT. Encoded protein: CASRGSNTGELFF.

This clonotype was observed a handful of times. This chain uses TRBV6-6 with TRBJ1-1, with no clear D. The CDR3 loop spans 16 amino acids. Trimming pared 0 bases from V and 2 bases from J, leaving 13 bases between. Germline V gene sequence: CDR1 MNHNY, CDR2 SVGAGI (reference sequence). CDR3 bases: TGTGCCAGCAGTTACTCGATTTTGGACCCCAACACTGAAGCTTTCTTT. Encoded protein: CASSYSILDPNTEAFF.

This chain uses TRBV6-6 with TRBJ2-5, with TRBD1 matching over 11 bases. After removal of 8 bases from V and 7 bases from J, the junction contained 12 bases not matched to a gene. Germline V CDR1 and CDR2: MNHNY, SVGAGI (reference sequence). The CDR3 runs 15 residues. The CDR3 DNA sequence: TGTGCCAGCGGTAGGACAGGGGGCGAAATGGTGACCCAGTACTTC. Encoded protein: CASGRTGGEMVTQYF.

This clonotype was seen a handful of times. This rearrangement joins TRBV7-6 to TRBJ2-5, with D tentatively TRBD1 (6 bases). Germline-derived CDR1 and CDR2 are SGHVS and FNYEAQ. The length of the CDR3 is 12 residues. V was clipped by 8 bases and J by 6 bases, with 13 bases between them. CDR3 sequence reads: CASQDWGQTQYF. The CDR3 bases are TGTGCCAGCCAGGATTGGGGGCAGACCCAGTACTTC.

Comments on this clonotype: One junction end does not reproduce the germline sequence, and a read error may be involved. The gene calls are TRBV9 and TRBJ1-5, with D perhaps TRBD1 (5 bases). Per the germline V gene, CDR1 is SGDLS and CDR2 is YYNGEE. This CDR3 is built from 14 residues. DNA of the CDR3: TGTGCCAGCAGCGTAGAATTTGGGGGTCAGCCCCGGCATTTT. It yields the protein CASSVEFGGQPRHF. The full variable domain, its missing parts supplied by reference TRBV9 and TRBJ1-5, is DSGVTQTPKHLITATGQRVTLRCSPRSGDLSVYWYQQSLDQGLQFLIQYYNGEERAKGNILERFSAQQFPDLHSELNLSSLELGDSALYFCASSVEFGGQPRHFGDGTRLSIL.

The DNA for the CDR3 is TGTGCCAGCAGTTTAGTCCTTCCCCACGAGCAGTACTTC. Translating gives CASSLVLPHEQYF. The chain joins TRBV12-3 or TRBV12-4 to TRBJ2-7; no reliable D call. The CDR3 extends over 13 amino acids. The V end was cut by 1 base, the J end by 5 bases, with 9 bases between.

This clonotype has more than one count but fewer than ten. J is TRBJ2-3 and V is TRBV7-9; TRBD1 is a possible D gene (5 bases). The V end lost 4 bases, the J end lost 0 bases, and 11 bases lay between the germline ends. This CDR3 region has 15 residues. The germline CDR1 and CDR2 sequences are SEHNR and FQNEAQ (reference sequence). The CDR3 DNA reads as TGTGCCAGCAGCTCAGGACAATATAGCACAGATACGCAGTATTTT. This encodes CASSSGQYSTDTQYF.

This clonotype was seen only a few times. The gene calls are TRBV11-1 and TRBJ1-2; D is ambiguous. The germline V gene has CDR1 SGHAT and CDR2 FQDESV (reference sequence). This CDR3 spans 15 amino acids. V lost 1 base and J lost 4, with 13 bases in between. Written as DNA, the CDR3 is TGTGCCAGCAGCTTAGATGCCCGCTCCTTCTATGGCTACACCTTC. It codes for CASSLDARSFYGYTF.

Many counts were recorded for this clonotype. This chain links TRBV7-2 with TRBJ1-5; tentatively, D is TRBD1 (5 bases). Between the trimmed V and J ends, which lost 4 bases and 6 bases, there was a span of 16 bases. From germline, CDR1 is SGHTA and CDR2 FQGNSA. This CDR3 is 15 amino acids long. CDR3 DNA sequence: TGTGCCAGCAGCTCCGATGGGACCACGGGTCAGCCCCAGCATTTT. Amino acids: CASSSDGTTGQPQHF.

The chain has TRBV7-9 and TRBJ1-6, with a possible D match to TRBD1 (5 bases). V was shortened by 0 bases and J by 7 bases, with 7 bases between the two germline ends. Germline V gene sequence: CDR1 SEHNR, CDR2 FQNEAQ (reference sequence). CDR3 length: 14 amino acids. This CDR3 is CASSLAQGNSPLHF. For the CDR3, the DNA is TGTGCCAGCAGCTTAGCCCAGGGCAATTCACCCCTCCACTTT.

CDR3 coding DNA: TGCGCCAGCAACCCAAGCGGGAACTACAATGAGCAGTTCTTC. Translated, it gives CASNPSGNYNEQFF. J is TRBJ2-1 and V is TRBV5-1, with 7 bases lining up with TRBD2. Trimming at V came to 6 bases and at J to 3 bases, leaving 6 bases not matched to a gene. Looked up from germline, CDR1 is SGHRS and CDR2 is YFSETQ. The CDR3 totals 14 residues.

This clonotype has a handful of counts. The V call is TRBV29-1, the J call TRBJ2-3; TRBD1 is a possible D gene (5 bases). The CDR3 length is 14 residues. V was cut by 1 base and J by 7 bases, with 15 bases left in between. The germline V gene encodes CDR1 SQVTM and CDR2 ANQGSEA. CDR3 DNA sequence: TGCAGCGTTGAAGGGTCTCCTAGGGGAAATACGCAGTATTTT. This codes for CSVEGSPRGNTQYF.

This clonotype was observed a handful of times. The chain is built from TRBV27 and TRBJ2-7, with a possible D match to TRBD2 (5 bases). The CDR3 has 16 amino acids. Germline values: CDR1 MNHEY, CDR2 SMNVEV (reference sequence). V dropped 0 bases and J dropped 3 bases, with 15 bases sitting between them. The CDR3 spells CASSLSTGSLVYEQYF. DNA for the CDR3: TGTGCCAGCAGTTTATCTACGGGGTCCCTCGTCTACGAGCAGTACTTC.

The gene calls are TRBV7-2 and TRBJ2-1; a possible D gene is TRBD2 (5 bases). The V gene's germline CDR1 is SGHTA and CDR2 FQGNSA. V lost 5 bases and J 8 bases, leaving 16 bases between the germline ends. The CDR3 totals 14 residues. The chain's CDR3 is CASSPIQTNHEQFF. The DNA for the CDR3 is TGTGCCAGCAGCCCCATTCAGACTAACCATGAGCAGTTCTTC.

In its sample, this clonotype was seen a few times. The chain carries TRBV27 and TRBJ2-7, with D tentatively TRBD2 (6 bases). Trimming cost V 5 bases and J 0 bases, with 14 bases left between them. From germline, CDR1 is MNHEY and CDR2 SMNVEV (reference sequence). The CDR3 runs to 15 residues. CDR3 nucleotides: TGTGCCAGCAGTCCGGGACTTAGGAGCTCCTACGAGCAGTACTTC. It translates to CASSPGLRSSYEQYF.

In its sample, this clonotype was seen a few times. V is TRBV5-1 and J is TRBJ2-7; D is perhaps TRBD2 (5 bases). Germline CDR1 is SGHRS and CDR2 is YFSETQ. The V gene lost 2 bases and the J gene lost 7 bases, with 13 bases spanning the gap. The CDR3 is 13 residues long. The CDR3 DNA sequence: TGCGCCAGCAGCTTCAAGGGCCCGGGGGAGCAGTACTTC. This encodes CASSFKGPGEQYF.

The chain carries TRBV19 and TRBJ1-2; D ambiguous. There are 12 residues in the CDR3. V lost 7 bases, J lost 4 bases, and 10 bases lay in between. CDR1 and CDR2 (germline): LNHDA, SQIVND (reference sequence). The CDR3 DNA follows: TGTGCCAGTAAACTTGAACCCTATGGCTACACCTTC. Protein: CASKLEPYGYTF.

This clonotype came up many times. The chain employs TRBV30 and TRBJ2-3; 10 bases are a match to TRBD2. The CDR3 is 16 amino acids. V shed 2 bases and J 2 bases; nucleotides not matched to a gene: 7. CDR1 is GTSNPN and CDR2 is SVGIG in the germline V gene (reference sequence). The CDR3: CAWSYSGLAVTDTQYF. Here the CDR3 DNA reads TGTGCCTGGAGTTACTCCGGACTAGCGGTCACAGATACGCAGTATTTT.

This clonotype turned up a few times. The chain recombines TRBV19 with TRBJ2-7; D is uncertain. Trimming pared 7 bases from V and 4 bases from J, leaving 17 bases between. CDR1 is LNHDA, CDR2 SQIVND, per germline (reference sequence). CDR3 length: 14 residues. In DNA form, the CDR3 reads TGTGCCAGTACCCCTCACCTCGGGTATTACGAGCAGTACTTC. Encoded protein: CASTPHLGYYEQYF.